This T cell receptor (beta chain) stems from a study of metastatic and nonmetastatic thyroid tumors. Study-wide background: Across peripheral blood and tumor or nodule tissue samples taken from malignant and benign thyroid patients, the repertoires were compared with one another.

This clone was seen at least ten times. MiXCR reprocessed the PCR reads for TCRdb. The sample has 15,000 to 19,000 clones; roughly 25% are singletons. The V end lost 1 base, the J end lost 0 bases, and 4 bases lay between the germline ends. Germline V gives CDR1 SGHNT, CDR2 YENEEA. This CDR3 spans 13 amino acids. There were no patients who had received any treatment before thyroid surgery. V gene TRBV11-3 combines with J gene TRBJ2-7; D is unclear. Material for sequencing was tumor tissue. The TCR comes from a female donor with papillary thyroid cancer or a benign thyroid nodule (not recorded which). Some clones in this sample may be carry-over from other donors' samples. CDR3 residues: CASSLAGSYEQYF. In DNA form, the CDR3 reads TGTGCCAGCAGCTTAGCGGGCTCCTACGAGCAGTACTTC. Full variable domain (missing parts from reference TRBV11-3 and TRBJ2-7): EAGVVQSPRYKIIEKKQPVAFWCNPISGHNTLYWYLQNLGQGPELLIRYENEEAVDDSQLPKDRFSAERLKGVDSTLKIQPAELGDSAVYLCASSLAGSYEQYFGPGTRLTVT.